This T cell receptor beta chain was profiled in a study of read filtering for tumor transcriptome and immune sequencing. About the study: Per sample, TCR-region reads ranged about 3.5 to 11 million by IR-seq, about 80 to 1,400 by RNA-seq. The study, taken as a whole, reports: Sorted CD138-negative bone marrow cells were not purified T cells. In IR-seq, single-read clonotypes were about 80% of clonotypes but approximately 3.5% of reads. Correlation between methods rose after single-read clonotypes were removed.

From roughly 400 ng of RNA, a library with molecular barcoded alpha/delta and beta/gamma adaptors was made. TCRdb analysed the reads with MiXCR anew, one entry per CDR3 protein. This table has 40,000 to 50,000 distinct CDR3 sequences, roughly 13% appearing once. CDR1 is SGHTA, CDR2 FQGNSA, per germline. This CDR3 has 13 residues. V trimming: 2 bases; J trimming: 5 bases; junction bases outside the gene matches: 2. Many counts were recorded for this clonotype. No antigen is known for it. The V call is TRBV7-2, the J call TRBJ2-7, with 8 positions matching TRBD2. This sequence originates from a donor at least 40 years old with multiple myeloma. Sequencing was done on a sample of a population of CD138-negative cells sorted from bone marrow. In nucleotides, the CDR3 is TGTGCCAGCAGCTTAAGGCGGGAGGACGAGCAGTACTTC. Translated: CASSLRREDEQYF.